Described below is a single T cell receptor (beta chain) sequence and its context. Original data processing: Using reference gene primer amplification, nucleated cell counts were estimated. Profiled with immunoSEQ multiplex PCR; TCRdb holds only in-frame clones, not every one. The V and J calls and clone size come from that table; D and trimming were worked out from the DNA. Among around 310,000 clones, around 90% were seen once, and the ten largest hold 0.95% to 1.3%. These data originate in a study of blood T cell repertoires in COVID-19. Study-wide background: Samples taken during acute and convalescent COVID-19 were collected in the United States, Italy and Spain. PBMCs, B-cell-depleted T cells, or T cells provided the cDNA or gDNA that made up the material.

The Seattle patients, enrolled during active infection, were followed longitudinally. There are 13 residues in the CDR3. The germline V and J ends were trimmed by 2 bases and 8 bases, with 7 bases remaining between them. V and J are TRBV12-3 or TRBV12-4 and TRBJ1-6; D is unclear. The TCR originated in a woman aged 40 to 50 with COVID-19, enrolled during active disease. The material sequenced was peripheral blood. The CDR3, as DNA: TGTGCCAGCAGTTTAACGGAGTATTCACCCCTCCACTTT. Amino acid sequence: CASSLTEYSPLHF.